Listed below are T cell receptor beta chains from one sample, sequenced in a study of cytomegalovirus exposure and HLA in healthy donors. The method was immunoSEQ multiplex PCR; TCRdb's version includes in-frame clones alone and lacks a portion of them. The sample lists 200,000 or so clones, over 75% occurring once. Sequenced material: PBMCs. The receptors were gathered from a boy younger than 10 in good health and CMV-seronegative. Each CDR3 is given with its conserved first and last residue. A D gene is named only where the DNA matches it firmly. For some rows the clone size is stated as once, few or many, or as a class when expanded; others skip it.

d_gene	j_gene	v_gene	abundance	CDR3nt	CDR3aa
NA	TRBJ1-4	TRBV7-9	NA	TGTGCCAGCAGCTCCGATGAAAAACTGTTTTTT	CASSSDEKLFF
NA	TRBJ2-7	TRBV6-6	NA	TGTGCCAGCAGTTACTCTACCTACGAGCAGTACTTC	CASSYSTYEQYF
TRBD2	TRBJ2-1	TRBV25-1	NA	TGTGCCAGCAGCCAGCGGGGGGGCTCCGATGAGCAGTTCTTC	CASSQRGGSDEQFF
NA	TRBJ2-1	TRBV27	NA	TGTGCCAGCAGTGTTAGACAGGTGAGCTCCTACAATGAGCAGTTCTTC	CASSVRQVSSYNEQFF
TRBD1	TRBJ1-2	TRBV4-3	once	TGCGCCAGCAGCCAGGACGACAGGGTCCGCTATGGCTACACCTTC	CASSQDDRVRYGYTF
NA	TRBJ1-2	TRBV9	NA	TGTGCCAGCAGCGTAGAGGAGGACAGCTTGGGCTACACCTTC	CASSVEEDSLGYTF
NA	TRBJ2-3	TRBV7-9	NA	TGTGCCAGCAGCTTAGCTCTCGGGGGCACAGATACGCAGTATTTT	CASSLALGGTDTQYF
NA	TRBJ1-2	TRBV4-1	few	TGCGCCAGCAGCCACCATGGACGGGAATTATATGGCTACACCTTC	CASSHHGRELYGYTF
NA	TRBJ1-1	TRBV5-1	NA	TGCGCCAGCAGCAGGGGATGGGACACTGAAGCTTTCTTT	CASSRGWDTEAFF
NA	TRBJ1-1	TRBV30	NA	TGTTCGGGGGGTAGCGGCTACACTGAAGCTTTCTTT	CSGGSGYTEAFF
NA	TRBJ2-5	TRBV7-2	few	TGTGCCAGCAGCTTAGATGGGCAGCAAGAGACCCAGTACTTC	CASSLDGQQETQYF
NA	TRBJ1-5	TRBV2	NA	TGTGCCAGCAGTGTCCCAGGGGCAGGTCAGCCCCAGCATTTT	CASSVPGAGQPQHF
NA	TRBJ2-1	TRBV7-3	NA	TGTGCCAGCAGCTTGGACTCTTACAATGAGCAGTTCTTC	CASSLDSYNEQFF
TRBD1	TRBJ1-2	TRBV10-3	NA	TGTGCCATCAGTGGACGGACAGGGGAGGGCTACACCTTC	CAISGRTGEGYTF
NA	TRBJ2-7	TRBV29-1	once	TGCAGCGTGAAGGGGTCGGGGGGCCGCTACTACGAGCAGTACTTC	CSVKGSGGRYYEQYF